This T cell receptor (beta chain) was captured in a study of PD-1 blockade in classical Hodgkin lymphoma. After autologous stem cell transplantation all patients relapsed, and prior brentuximab vedotin exposure differed between cohorts. The V and J ends lost 4 bases and 6 bases, in that order; junction bases with no gene match: 11. This CDR3 comprises 15 residues. CDR1 SGHRS and CDR2 YFSETQ come from the germline V gene. Study-level results: TCR diversity at baseline was reported to be reduced in newly diagnosed patients relative to healthy donors. Patients starting nivolumab under 1 year after ASCT were excluded. The authors have not defined what causes the repertoire differences, possibly disease activity or prior therapy.

Worth noting for this clone: Antigen specificity is unknown.

Sequenced by immunoSEQ multiplex PCR; TCRdb stores in-frame clones only, minus some. The data contain more than 25,000 clones, less than 80% of them singletons. V and J are TRBV5-1 and TRBJ2-7; 9 bases line up with TRBD1. The clonotype was recovered from a human donor with classical Hodgkin lymphoma. Source: peripheral blood mononuclear cells (PBMCs), taken before the second cycle of nivolumab. CDR3 amino acids: CASSRDGQGHSEQYF. For the CDR3, the DNA is TGCGCCAGCAGCCGGGATGGACAGGGGCACTCCGAGCAGTACTTC.